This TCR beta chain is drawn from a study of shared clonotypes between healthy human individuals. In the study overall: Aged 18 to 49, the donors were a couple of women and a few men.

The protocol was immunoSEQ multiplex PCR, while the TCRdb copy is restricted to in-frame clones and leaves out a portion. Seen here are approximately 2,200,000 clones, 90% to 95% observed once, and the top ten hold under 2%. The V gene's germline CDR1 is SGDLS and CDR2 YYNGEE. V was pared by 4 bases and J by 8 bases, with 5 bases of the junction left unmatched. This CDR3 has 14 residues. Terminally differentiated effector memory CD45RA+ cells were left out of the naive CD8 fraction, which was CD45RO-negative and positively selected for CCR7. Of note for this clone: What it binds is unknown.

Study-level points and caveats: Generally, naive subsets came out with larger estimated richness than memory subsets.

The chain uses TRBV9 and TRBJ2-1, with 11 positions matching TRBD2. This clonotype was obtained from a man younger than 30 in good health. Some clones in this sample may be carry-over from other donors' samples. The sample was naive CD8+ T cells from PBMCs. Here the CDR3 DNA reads TGTGCCAGCAGCAAGACTAGCGGGATTTATGAGCAGTTCTTC. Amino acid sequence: CASSKTSGIYEQFF.